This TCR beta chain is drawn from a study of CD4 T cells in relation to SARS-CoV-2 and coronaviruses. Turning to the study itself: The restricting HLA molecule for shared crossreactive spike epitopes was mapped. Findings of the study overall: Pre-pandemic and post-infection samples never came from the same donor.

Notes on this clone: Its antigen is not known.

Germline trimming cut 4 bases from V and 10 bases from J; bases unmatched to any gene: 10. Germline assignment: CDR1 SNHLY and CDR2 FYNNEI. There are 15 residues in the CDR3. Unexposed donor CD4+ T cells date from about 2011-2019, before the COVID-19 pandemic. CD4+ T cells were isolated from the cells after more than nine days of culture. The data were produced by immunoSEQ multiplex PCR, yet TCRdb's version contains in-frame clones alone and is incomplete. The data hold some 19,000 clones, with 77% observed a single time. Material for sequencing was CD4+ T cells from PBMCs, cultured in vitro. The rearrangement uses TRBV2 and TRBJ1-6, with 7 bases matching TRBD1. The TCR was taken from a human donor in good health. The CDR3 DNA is TGTGCCAGCAGTGTAGACAGGGCAGCTGGCTCACCCCTCCACTTT. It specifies CASSVDRAAGSPLHF.